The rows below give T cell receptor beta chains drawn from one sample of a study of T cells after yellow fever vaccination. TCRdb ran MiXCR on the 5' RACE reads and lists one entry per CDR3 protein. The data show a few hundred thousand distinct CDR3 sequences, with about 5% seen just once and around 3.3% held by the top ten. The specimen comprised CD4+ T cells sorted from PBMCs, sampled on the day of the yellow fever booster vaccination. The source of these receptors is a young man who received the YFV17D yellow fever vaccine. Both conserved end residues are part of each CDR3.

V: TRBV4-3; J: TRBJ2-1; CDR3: CASSQGLDSYNEQFF
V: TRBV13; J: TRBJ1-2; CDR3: CASSFNSGVNYGYTF
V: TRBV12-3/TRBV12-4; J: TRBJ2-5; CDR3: CASSSGRETQYF
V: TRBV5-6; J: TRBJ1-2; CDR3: CASSLRGGGQYGYTF
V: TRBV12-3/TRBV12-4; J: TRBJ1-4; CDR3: CASSRQGREKLFF
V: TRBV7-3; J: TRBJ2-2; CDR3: CASSLTRENTGELFF
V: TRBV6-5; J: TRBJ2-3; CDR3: CASSSQGVTDTQYF
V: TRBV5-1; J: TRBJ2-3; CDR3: CASSPWIGENTQYF
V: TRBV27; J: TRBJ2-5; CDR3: CASSYKPPGYLQETQYF
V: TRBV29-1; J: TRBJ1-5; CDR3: CSATSWGNQPQHF
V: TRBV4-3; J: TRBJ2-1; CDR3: CASSQGLVQGGYNEQFF
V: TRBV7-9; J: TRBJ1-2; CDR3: CASSLAGADGYTF
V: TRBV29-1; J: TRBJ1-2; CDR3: CSAEFGRGYGYTF
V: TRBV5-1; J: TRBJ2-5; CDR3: CASSLTDLATQYF
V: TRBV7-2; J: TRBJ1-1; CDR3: CASRPAGRMDTEAFF
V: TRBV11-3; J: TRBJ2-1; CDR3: CASSLDFSGGAPYNEQFF
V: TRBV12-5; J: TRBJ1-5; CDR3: CASGDRAPGAQHF
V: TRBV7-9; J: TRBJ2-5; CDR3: CASSLAQETQYF
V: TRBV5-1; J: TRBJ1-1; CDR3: CASSFSEDTEAFF
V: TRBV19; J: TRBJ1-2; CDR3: CASSIVGRGSLGYTF
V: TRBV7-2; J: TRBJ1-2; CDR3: CASSLAQDLGYTF
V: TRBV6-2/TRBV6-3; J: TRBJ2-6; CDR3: CASSSGTGTGANVLTF
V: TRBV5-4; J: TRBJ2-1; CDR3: CASTSGGNEQFF
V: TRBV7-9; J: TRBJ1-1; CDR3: CASSRFGGRTEAFF
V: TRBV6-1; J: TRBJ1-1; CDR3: CASQFADTEAFF
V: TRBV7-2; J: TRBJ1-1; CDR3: CASSFRQTPEAFF
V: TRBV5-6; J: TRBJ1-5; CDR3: CASSLGAGWRQPQHF
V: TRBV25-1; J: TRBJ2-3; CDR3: CASSVGASVTDTQYF
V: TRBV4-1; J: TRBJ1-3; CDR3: CASSRDTARNTIYF
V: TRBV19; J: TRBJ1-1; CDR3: CASSIDDRLLEAFF
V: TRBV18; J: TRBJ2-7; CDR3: CASSPEGQGGEQYF
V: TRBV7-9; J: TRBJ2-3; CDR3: CASTATGTGTDTQYF
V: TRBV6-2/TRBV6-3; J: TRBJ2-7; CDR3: CASSSGLEQYF
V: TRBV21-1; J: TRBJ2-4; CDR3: CASIQGPKNIQYF
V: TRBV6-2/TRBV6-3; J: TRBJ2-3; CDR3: CASSSGYTQYF
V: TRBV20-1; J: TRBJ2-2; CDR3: CSAARGQGTGELFF